The TCR beta chain described here comes from a study of shared clonotypes between healthy human individuals. V was trimmed by 10 bases and J by 0 bases, leaving 23 bases between them. The CDR3 runs to 17 residues. In germline, CDR1 is SGHDN, CDR2 FVKESK. As for this clone: The antigen is unknown.

Clones were read by immunoSEQ multiplex PCR, and TCRdb kept only the in-frame ones, dropping some. The sample consists of roughly 2,500,000 clones, roughly 93% of them appearing once. General observations from the study: Sharing across four donors was highest in naive CD4 (around 5%) and lowest in memory CD8 (roughly 0.4%).

This sequence joins TRBV14 and TRBJ2-3; no firm D call. Sequencing used naive CD4+ T cells from PBMCs. Stated subset: CD45RA+ positively selected. This receptor was obtained from a man younger than 35 in good health. Some clones in this sample may be carry-over from other donors' samples. Here the CDR3 reads CATSLGPRGTSTDTQYF. The CDR3 DNA reads as TGTGCCACCTCCCTGGGCCCTCGCGGTACTAGCACAGATACGCAGTATTTT. Based on the CDR3 plus reference TRBV14 and TRBJ2-3, the full variable domain is EAGVTQFPSHSVIEKGQTVTLRCDPISGHDNLYWYRRVMGKEIKFLLHFVKESKQDESGMPNNRFLAERTGGTYSTLKVQPAELEDSGVYFCATSLGPRGTSTDTQYFGPGTRLTVL.